This T cell receptor beta chain was profiled in a study of T cells after somatic rescue of genetic block. The assay was immunoSEQ multiplex PCR, and TCRdb's table has in-frame clones only and misses some. In the table there are 110,000 or so clones, 85% to 95% of which are singletons. The germline V and J ends were trimmed by 8 bases and 10 bases, with 11 bases remaining between them. In germline, CDR1 is SEHNR, CDR2 FQNEAQ (reference sequence). The CDR3 is made up of 10 amino acids. The chain combines TRBV7-9 with TRBJ1-2; no clear D gene. Sample: peripheral blood mononuclear cells (PBMCs). This sequence was found in a woman between 18 and 29 years old. The CDR3 bases are TGTGCCAGCGGAGAGTTTGACTACACCTTC. This translates into CASGEFDYTF. Looking up the rest from reference TRBV7-9 and TRBJ1-2 gives the full variable domain: DTGVSQNPRHKITKRGQNVTFRCDPISEHNRLYWYRQTLGQGPEFLTYFQNEAQLEKSRLLSDRFSAERPKGSFSTLEIQRTEQGDSAMYLCASGEFDYTFGSGTRLTVV.